Sequencing of this TCR beta chain was carried out in a study of identical twins. Details on this clonotype: Its antigen remains unknown.

A universal primer site arose from template switching, and cDNA bore unique molecular identifiers. In TCRdb, the 5' RACE reads were re-called with MiXCR into one record per CDR3 protein. The data show approximately 530,000 distinct CDR3 sequences, about 22% seen once. Per germline, CDR1 SGHRS and CDR2 YFSETQ. With 0 bases clipped from V and 2 bases from J, the junction kept 7 bases outside the gene matches. The CDR3 extends over 16 amino acids. Study conclusions and caveats: Conclusions were drawn cross-sectionally by statistical analysis, without following the same donors. Twins' excess sharing was less marked for out-of-frame beta sequences. Possibly, invariant MAIT and iNKT cells partly confounded zero-insertion analyses.

These data are also associated with another study on yellow fever vaccine responses in identical twins.

Sequencing used CD4+ T cells sorted from blood. This clonotype originated in a woman aged 18-35 years in good health. The chain uses TRBV5-1 and TRBJ2-5; TRBD1 aligns across 7 bases. In nucleotides, the CDR3 is TGCGCCAGCAGCTTGGCCCCTCAGGGGGTTCAAGAGACCCAGTACTTC. Its protein is CASSLAPQGVQETQYF.